These T cell receptor beta chains were read from a single sample in a study of cytotoxic CD8 clonotypes in ibrutinib-treated CLL. Only in-frame clones appear in the TCRdb table, and some are missing; sequencing was by immunoSEQ multiplex PCR. Of 35,000 to 45,000 clones in the sample, roughly 49% were seen once. Sequenced material: PBMCs, taken before ibrutinib treatment. The receptors come from a human donor with chronic lymphocytic leukemia. The CDR3 runs from the conserved cysteine through the conserved F or W. A D gene is named only where the DNA matches it firmly. Size is stated for part of the rows, as once, few or many counts, or as a class when the clone is expanded.

TRBV28	TRBJ1-2	NA	NA	TGTGCCAGCAGTGGGCAAAACTATGGCTACACCTTC	CASSGQNYGYTF
TRBV5-1	TRBJ2-7	NA	NA	TGCGCCAGCAGAGGGCCAGGGAAAGCCTACGAGCAGTACTTC	CASRGPGKAYEQYF
TRBV27	TRBJ2-3	few	TRBD1	TGTGCCAGCACCCCCGGGACAGGGAGCACAGATACGCAGTATTTT	CASTPGTGSTDTQYF
TRBV7-8	TRBJ1-1	NA	NA	TGTGCCAGCAGCCCTCAGCGCATGAACACTGAAGCTTTCTTT	CASSPQRMNTEAFF
TRBV7-7	TRBJ2-7	few	NA	TGTGCTAGCAGCTTAGGGCCCTACCTGACAGCCAGCTCCTACGAGCAGTACTTC	CASSLGPYLTASSYEQYF
TRBV5-1	TRBJ2-3	NA	NA	TGCGCCAGCAGCCCGCGCGTGGATGGGGCACAAGATACGCAGTATTTT	CASSPRVDGAQDTQYF
TRBV7-9	TRBJ2-5	few	NA	TGTGCCAGCAGCGAACGAATAGGGACATTTACACTGGAGACCCAGTACTTC	CASSERIGTFTLETQYF
TRBV5-6	TRBJ1-5	few	TRBD1	TGTGCCAGCAGCTATACAGGGGGCGGCAATCAGCCCCAGCATTTT	CASSYTGGGNQPQHF
TRBV28	TRBJ2-7	few	NA	TGTGCCAGCAGTGCTAGCTCCTACGAGCAGTACTTC	CASSASSYEQYF
TRBV5-4	TRBJ2-7	NA	TRBD1	TGTGCCAGCAGCTCCTCCGGGACAGCCCCCTACGAGCAGTACTTC	CASSSSGTAPYEQYF
TRBV10-3	TRBJ2-1	few	NA	TGTGCCATCAGTGTTAAGGCCGTTAATGAGCAGTTCTTC	CAISVKAVNEQFF
TRBV5-1	TRBJ1-6	once	TRBD1	TGCGCCAGCAGCAGGTCGGGACAGGGTATAAACTCACCCCTCCACTTT	CASSRSGQGINSPLHF
TRBV2	TRBJ2-2	few	NA	TGTGCCAGCAAAGAAATAGCGCAAGGGGAGCTGTTTTTT	CASKEIAQGELFF
TRBV11-3	TRBJ2-1	NA	NA	TGTGCCAGCAGCTCTTGGGTGGGAGGCCTCAGCTCCTACAATGAGCAGTTCTTC	CASSSWVGGLSSYNEQFF
TRBV5-1	TRBJ2-7	NA	NA	TGCGCCAGCAGCTTGGGGGGGAGTCCCGAGCAGTACTTC	CASSLGGSPEQYF
TRBV6-6	TRBJ1-1	once	NA	TGTGCCAGCAAGGTCGGGCAGGGGTGGGGTAACACTGAAGCTTTCTTT	CASKVGQGWGNTEAFF
TRBV5-1	TRBJ1-2	once	NA	TGCGCCAGCAGCTTGGGGGGAGGTACCGACACCTATGGCTACACCTTC	CASSLGGGTDTYGYTF
TRBV11-3	TRBJ1-2	NA	NA	TGTGCCAGCAGACAAGGAGTAGTGGGGACGGAAACCTTC	CASRQGVVGTETF